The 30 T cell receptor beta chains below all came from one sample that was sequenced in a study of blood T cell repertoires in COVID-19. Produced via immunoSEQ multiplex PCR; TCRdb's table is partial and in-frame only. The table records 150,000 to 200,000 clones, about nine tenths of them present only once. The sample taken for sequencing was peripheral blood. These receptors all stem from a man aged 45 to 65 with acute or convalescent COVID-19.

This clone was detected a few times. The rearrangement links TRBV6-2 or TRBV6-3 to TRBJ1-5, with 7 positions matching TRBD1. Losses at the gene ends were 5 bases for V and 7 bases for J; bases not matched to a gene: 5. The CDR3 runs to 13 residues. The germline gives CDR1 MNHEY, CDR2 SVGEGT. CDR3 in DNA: TGTGCCAGCAGTCCACAGGGGAGCCAGCCCCAGCATTTT. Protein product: CASSPQGSQPQHF.

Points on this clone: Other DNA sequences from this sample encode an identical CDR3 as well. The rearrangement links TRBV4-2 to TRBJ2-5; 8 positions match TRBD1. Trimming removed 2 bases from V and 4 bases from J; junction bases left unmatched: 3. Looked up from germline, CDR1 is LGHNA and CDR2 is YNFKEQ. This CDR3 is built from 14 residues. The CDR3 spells CASSQSDRGETQYF. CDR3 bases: TGTGCCAGCAGCCAATCCGACAGGGGAGAGACCCAGTACTTC.

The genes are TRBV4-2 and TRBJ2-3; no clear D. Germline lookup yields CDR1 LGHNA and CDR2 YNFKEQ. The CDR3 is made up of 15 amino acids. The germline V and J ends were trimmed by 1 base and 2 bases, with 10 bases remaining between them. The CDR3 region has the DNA TGTGCCAGCAGCCAAGCCCGAACATACACAGATACGCAGTATTTT. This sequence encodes CASSQARTYTDTQYF.

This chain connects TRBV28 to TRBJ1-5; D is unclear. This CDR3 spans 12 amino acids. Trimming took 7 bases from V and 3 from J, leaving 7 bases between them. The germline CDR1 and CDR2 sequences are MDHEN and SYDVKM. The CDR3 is CASTAVNQPQHF. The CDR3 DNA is TGTGCCAGCACCGCAGTCAATCAGCCCCAGCATTTT.

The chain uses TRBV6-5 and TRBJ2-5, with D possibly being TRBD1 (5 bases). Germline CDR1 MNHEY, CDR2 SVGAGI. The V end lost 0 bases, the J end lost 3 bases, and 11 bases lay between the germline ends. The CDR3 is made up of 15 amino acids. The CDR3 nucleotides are TGTGCCAGCAGTTACTCACCGGGCAGGGAAGAGACCCAGTACTTC. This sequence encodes CASSYSPGREETQYF.

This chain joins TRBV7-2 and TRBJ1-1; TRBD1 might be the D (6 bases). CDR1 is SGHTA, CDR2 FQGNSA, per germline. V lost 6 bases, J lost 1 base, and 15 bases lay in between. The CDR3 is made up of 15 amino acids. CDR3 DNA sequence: TGTGCCAGCAGACCCGATTCGGGACAGAACACTGAAGCTTTCTTT. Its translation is CASRPDSGQNTEAFF.

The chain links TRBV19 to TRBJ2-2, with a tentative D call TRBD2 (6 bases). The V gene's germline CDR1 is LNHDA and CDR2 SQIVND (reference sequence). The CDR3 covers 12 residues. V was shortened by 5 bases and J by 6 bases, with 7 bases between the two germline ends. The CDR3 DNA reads TGTGCCAGTAGTTGGGGGGCCGGGGAGCTGTTTTTT. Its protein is CASSWGAGELFF.

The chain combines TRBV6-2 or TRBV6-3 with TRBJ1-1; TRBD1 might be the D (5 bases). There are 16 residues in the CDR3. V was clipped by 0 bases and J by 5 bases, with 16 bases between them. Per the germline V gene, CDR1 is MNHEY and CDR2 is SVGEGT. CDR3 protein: CASSYSIGHLGTEAFF. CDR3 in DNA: TGTGCCAGCAGTTACTCAATCGGACACCTTGGAACTGAAGCTTTCTTT.

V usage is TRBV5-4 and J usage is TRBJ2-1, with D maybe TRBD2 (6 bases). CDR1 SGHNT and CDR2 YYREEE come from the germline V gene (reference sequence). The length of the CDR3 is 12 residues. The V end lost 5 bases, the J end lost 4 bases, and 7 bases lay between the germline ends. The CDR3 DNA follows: TGTGCCAGCAGGCGGGGTTACAATGAGCAGTTCTTC. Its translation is CASRRGYNEQFF.

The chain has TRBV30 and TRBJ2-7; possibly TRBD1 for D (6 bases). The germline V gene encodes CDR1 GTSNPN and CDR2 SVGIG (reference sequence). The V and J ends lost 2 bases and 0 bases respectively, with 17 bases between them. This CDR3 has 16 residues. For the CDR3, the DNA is TGTGCCTGGAGTCCCCCCGACAGGATTAGCTCCTACGAGCAGTACTTC. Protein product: CAWSPPDRISSYEQYF.

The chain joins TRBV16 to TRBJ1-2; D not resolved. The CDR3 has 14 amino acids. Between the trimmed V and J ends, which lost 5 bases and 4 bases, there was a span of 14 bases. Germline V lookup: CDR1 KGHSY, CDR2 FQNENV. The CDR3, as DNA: TGTGCCAGCAGCTCTTTATGGCGACTCTATGGCTACACCTTC. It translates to CASSSLWRLYGYTF.

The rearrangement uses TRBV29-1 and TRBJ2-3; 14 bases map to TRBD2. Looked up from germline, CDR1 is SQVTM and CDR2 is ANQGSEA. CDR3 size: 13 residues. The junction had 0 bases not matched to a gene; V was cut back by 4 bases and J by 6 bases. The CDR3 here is CSVGTSGRDTQYF. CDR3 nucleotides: TGCAGCGTTGGGACTAGCGGGAGGGATACGCAGTATTTT.

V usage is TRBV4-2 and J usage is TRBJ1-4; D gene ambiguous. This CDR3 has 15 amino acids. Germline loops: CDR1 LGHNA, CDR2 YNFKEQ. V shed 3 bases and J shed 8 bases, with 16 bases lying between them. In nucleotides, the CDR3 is TGTGCCAGCAGCCATAGAAGCGGGATTTTGGAAAAACTGTTTTTT. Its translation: CASSHRSGILEKLFF.

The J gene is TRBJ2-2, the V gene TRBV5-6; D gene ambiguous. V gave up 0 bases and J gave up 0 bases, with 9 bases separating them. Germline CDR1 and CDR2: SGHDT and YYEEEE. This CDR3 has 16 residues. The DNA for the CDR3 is TGTGCCAGCAGCTTGGTTCCCAGTTCGAACACCGGGGAGCTGTTTTTT. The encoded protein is CASSLVPSSNTGELFF.

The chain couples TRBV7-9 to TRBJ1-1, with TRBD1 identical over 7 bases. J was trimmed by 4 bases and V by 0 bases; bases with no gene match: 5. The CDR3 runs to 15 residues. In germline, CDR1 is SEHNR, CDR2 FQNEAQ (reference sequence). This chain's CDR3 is CASSLANRGVTEAFF. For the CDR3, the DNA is TGTGCCAGCAGCTTAGCGAACAGGGGAGTCACTGAAGCTTTCTTT.

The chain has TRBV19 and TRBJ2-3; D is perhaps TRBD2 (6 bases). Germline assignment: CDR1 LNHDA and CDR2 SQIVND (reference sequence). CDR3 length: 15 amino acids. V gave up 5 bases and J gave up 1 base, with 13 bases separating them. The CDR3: CASSPGSSGTDTQYF. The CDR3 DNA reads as TGTGCCAGTAGTCCCGGGTCTAGCGGCACAGATACGCAGTATTTT.

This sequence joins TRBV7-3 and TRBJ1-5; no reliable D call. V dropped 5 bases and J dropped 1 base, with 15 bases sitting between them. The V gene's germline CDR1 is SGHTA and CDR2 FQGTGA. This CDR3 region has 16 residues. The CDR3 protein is CASSPHFSPSNQPQHF. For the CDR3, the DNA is TGTGCCAGCAGCCCCCATTTTAGCCCCAGCAATCAGCCCCAGCATTTT.

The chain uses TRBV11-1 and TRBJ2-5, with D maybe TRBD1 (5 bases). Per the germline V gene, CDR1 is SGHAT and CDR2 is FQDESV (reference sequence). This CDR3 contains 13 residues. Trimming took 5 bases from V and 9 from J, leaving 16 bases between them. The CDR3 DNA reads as TGTGCCAGCAGCCCCCTTGGGGCCGTGGCCCAGTACTTC. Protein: CASSPLGAVAQYF.

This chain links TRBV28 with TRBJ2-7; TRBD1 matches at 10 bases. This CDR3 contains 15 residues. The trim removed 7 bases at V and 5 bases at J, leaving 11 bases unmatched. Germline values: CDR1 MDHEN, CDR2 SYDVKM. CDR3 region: CASTLPGQGLNEQYF. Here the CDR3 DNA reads TGTGCCAGCACCCTACCGGGACAGGGGCTCAACGAGCAGTACTTC.

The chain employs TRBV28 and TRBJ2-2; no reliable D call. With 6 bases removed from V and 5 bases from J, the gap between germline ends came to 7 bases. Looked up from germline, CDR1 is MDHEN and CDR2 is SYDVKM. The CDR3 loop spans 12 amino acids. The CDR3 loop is CASRVQTGELFF. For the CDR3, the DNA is TGTGCCAGCAGGGTACAAACCGGGGAGCTGTTTTTT. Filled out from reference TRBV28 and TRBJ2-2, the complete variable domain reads DVKVTQSSRYLVKRTGEKVFLECVQDMDHENMFWYRQDPGLGLRLIYFSYDVKMKEKGDIPEGYSVSREKKERFSLILESASTNQTSMYLCASRVQTGELFFGEGSRLTVL.

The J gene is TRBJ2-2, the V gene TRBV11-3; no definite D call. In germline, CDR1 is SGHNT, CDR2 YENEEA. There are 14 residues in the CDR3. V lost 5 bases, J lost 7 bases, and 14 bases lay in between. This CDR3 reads CASSPLTEGGELFF. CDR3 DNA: TGTGCCAGCAGCCCCCTTACAGAAGGCGGGGAGCTGTTTTTT.

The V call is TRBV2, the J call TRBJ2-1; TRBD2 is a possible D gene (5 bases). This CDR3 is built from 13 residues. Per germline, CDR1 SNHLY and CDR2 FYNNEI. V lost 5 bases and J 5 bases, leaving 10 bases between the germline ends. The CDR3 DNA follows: TGTGCCAGCAGTAAGCGGATCGACAATGAGCAGTTCTTC. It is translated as CASSKRIDNEQFF.

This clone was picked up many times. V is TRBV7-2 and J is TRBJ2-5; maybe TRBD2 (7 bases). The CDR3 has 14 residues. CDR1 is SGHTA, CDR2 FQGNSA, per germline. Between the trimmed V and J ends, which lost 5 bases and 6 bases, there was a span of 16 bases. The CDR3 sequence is CASSPKPGGQTQYF. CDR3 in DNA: TGTGCCAGCAGCCCTAAACCGGGGGGCCAGACCCAGTACTTC.

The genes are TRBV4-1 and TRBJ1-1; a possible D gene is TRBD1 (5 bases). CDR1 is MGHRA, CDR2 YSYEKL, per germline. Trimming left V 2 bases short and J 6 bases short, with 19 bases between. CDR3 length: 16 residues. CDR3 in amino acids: CASSQNLLGTFSEAFF. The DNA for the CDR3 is TGCGCCAGCAGCCAAAATCTCCTCGGGACTTTCTCTGAAGCTTTCTTT.

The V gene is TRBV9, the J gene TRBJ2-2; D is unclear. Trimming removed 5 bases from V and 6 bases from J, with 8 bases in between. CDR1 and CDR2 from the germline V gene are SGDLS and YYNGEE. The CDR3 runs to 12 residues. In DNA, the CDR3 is TGTGCCAGCAGTCGGAGCTCCGGGGAGCTGTTTTTT. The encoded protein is CASSRSSGELFF.

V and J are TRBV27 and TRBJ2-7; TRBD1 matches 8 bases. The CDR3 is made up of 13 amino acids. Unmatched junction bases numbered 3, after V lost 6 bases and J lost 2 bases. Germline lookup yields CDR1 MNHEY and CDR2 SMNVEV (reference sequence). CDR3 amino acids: CASRGQATYEQYF. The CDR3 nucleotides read TGTGCCAGCAGGGGACAGGCCACCTACGAGCAGTACTTC.

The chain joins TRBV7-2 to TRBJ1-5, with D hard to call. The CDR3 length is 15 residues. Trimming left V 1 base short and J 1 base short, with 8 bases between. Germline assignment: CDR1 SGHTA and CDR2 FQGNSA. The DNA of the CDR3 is TGTGCCAGCAGCTTAGTGGTGGAGAGCAATCAGCCCCAGCATTTT. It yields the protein CASSLVVESNQPQHF.

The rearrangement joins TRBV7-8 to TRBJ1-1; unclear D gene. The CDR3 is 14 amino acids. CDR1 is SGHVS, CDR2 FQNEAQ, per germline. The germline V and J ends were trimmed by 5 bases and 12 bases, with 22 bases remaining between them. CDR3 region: CASSQTHNGRETFF. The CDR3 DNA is TGTGCCAGCAGCCAAACCCACAACGGACGGGAGACTTTCTTT. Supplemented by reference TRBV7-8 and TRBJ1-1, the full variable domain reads GAGVSQSPRYKVAKRGQDVALRCDPISGHVSLFWYQQALGQGPEFLTYFQNEAQLDKSGLPSDRFFAERPEGSVSTLKIQRTQQEDSAVYLCASSQTHNGRETFFGQGTRLTVV.

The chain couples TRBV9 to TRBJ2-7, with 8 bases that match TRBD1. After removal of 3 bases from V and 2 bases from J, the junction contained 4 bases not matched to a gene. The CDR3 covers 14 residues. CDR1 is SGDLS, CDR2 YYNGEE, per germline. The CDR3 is CASSAGGLTYEQYF. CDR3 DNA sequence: TGTGCCAGCAGCGCAGGGGGCCTAACCTACGAGCAGTACTTC.

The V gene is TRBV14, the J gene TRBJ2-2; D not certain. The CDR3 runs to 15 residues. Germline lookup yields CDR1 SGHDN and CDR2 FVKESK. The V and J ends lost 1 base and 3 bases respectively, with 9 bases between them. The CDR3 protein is CASSQGSTDTGELFF. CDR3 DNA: TGTGCCAGCAGCCAAGGGAGCACGGACACCGGGGAGCTGTTTTTT.